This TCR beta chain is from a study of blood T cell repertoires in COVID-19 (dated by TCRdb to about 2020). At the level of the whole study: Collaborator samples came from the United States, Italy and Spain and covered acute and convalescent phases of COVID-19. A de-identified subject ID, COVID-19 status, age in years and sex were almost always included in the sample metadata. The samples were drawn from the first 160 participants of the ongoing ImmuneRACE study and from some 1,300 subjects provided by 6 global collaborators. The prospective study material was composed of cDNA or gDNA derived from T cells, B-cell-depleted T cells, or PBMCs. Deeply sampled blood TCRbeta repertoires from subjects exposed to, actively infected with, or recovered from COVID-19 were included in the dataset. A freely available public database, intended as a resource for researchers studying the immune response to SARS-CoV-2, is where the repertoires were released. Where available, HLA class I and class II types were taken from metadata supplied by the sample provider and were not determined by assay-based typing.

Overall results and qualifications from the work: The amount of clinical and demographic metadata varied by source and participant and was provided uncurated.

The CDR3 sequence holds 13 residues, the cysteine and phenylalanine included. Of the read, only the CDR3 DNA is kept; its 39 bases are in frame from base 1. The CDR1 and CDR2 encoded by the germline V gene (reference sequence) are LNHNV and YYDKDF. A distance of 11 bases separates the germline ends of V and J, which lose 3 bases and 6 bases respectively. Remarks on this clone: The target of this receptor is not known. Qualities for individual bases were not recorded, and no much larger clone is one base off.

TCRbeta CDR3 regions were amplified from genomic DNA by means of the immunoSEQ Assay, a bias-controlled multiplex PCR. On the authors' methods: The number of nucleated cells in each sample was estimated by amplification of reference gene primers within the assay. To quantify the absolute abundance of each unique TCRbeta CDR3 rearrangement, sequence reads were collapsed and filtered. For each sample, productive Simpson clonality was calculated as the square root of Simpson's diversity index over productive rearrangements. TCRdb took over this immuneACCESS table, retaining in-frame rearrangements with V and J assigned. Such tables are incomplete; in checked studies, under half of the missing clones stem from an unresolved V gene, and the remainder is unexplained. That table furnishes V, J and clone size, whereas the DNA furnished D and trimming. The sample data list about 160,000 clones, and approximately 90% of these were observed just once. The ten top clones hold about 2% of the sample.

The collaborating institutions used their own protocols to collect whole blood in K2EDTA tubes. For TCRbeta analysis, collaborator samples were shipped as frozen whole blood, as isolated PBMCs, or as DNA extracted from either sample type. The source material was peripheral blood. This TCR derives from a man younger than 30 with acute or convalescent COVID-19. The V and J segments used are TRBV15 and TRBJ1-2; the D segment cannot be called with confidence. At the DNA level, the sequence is TGTGCCACCAGCAGTGGGAGGTCGGATGGCTACACCTTC. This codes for CATSSGRSDGYTF.